The clone carrying this T cell receptor beta chain has more than one count but fewer than ten. Patients picked for sequencing had shown CD8+CD57+ cell expansion detected by flow cytometry. This CDR3 has 11 residues. The ends were cut back, 2 bases at V and 12 bases at J, with 11 bases in the middle. Germline CDR1 is SNHLY and CDR2 is FYNNEI. TCR beta VDJ combinations and CDR3 sequences were profiled from genomic DNA. TCRdb independently ran MiXCR on the reads; one entry per CDR3 protein. The repertoire holds about 150,000 distinct CDR3 sequences, with less than 50% as singletons. The sample belongs to a study of CD8+CD57+ T cells in acquired aplastic anemia. On the study more broadly: Each DNA sample taken from sorted CD4+ and CD8+ cells came to 3.2 ug on average.

The sequence came from a human donor with aplastic anemia. This chain uses TRBV2 with TRBJ2-7; tentatively, D is TRBD2 (6 bases). The sequenced material came from sorted CD4+, CD8+, or CD8+CD57+ T cells (not recorded which) from PBMCs. CDR3 sequence reads: CASSEQGGPYF. As DNA, the CDR3 is TGTGCCAGCAGTGAACAGGGAGGCCCGTACTTC.